The text below deals with one T cell receptor beta chain. What it binds is not known. This CDR3 contains 15 residues. CDR1 and CDR2 (germline): MGHRA, YSYEKL. Trimming took 4 bases from V and 3 from J, leaving 13 bases between them. The data stem from a study of OX40 agonist ivuxolimab in advanced cancers. In the study overall: Participants, roughly 80% male, averaged about 56 years of age, ranging from about 23 to 90. Points from the study as a whole: Relative to CD4+, CD8+ T cells held more expanded clones on average. Clonal expansion was seen in CD4+ and CD8+ blood T cells by week 6 at 0.1 to 3.0 mg/kg.

Assay: immunoSEQ multiplex PCR; the TCRdb copy retains only in-frame clones and omits some. The sample shows roughly 68,000 clones, around 93% of them seen only once. Sample: CD4+ or CD8+ T cells sorted from blood, taken in a trial of the OX40 agonist ivuxolimab. The TCR sequence derives from an adult with an advanced solid tumor such as melanoma, head and neck, liver or kidney cancer. J is TRBJ1-5 and V is TRBV4-1; D call uncertain. CDR3 protein: CASSPGLADNQPQHF. CDR3 in DNA: TGCGCCAGCAGCCCGGGCTTGGCAGACAATCAGCCCCAGCATTTT.